This T cell receptor beta chain comes out of a study of radiation and T cells in renal cell carcinoma. Some clones are missing from TCRdb's copy, which holds only in-frame ones; the method was immunoSEQ multiplex PCR. The table has around 140,000 clones, 88% seen once. The V segment lost 0 bases and the J segment 6 bases; nucleotides outside the gene matches: 7. Germline V gene data show CDR1 as LGHNA and CDR2 as YSLEER. This CDR3 spans 17 amino acids. Specified time point: baseline pretreatment blood. The treatment is: 15 Gy SBRT to primary tumor, nephrectomy 4 weeks later. The tumor was a clear cell renal cell carcinoma.

This chain links TRBV4-3 with TRBJ2-3; 12 nucleotides match TRBD2. This specimen consisted of blood, obtained from a patient whose treatment included radiotherapy and nephrectomy. The clonotype was recovered from a woman between 65 and 79 years old with renal cell carcinoma. CDR3: CASSQDRRTSGEDTQYF. The CDR3 DNA follows: TGCGCCAGCAGCCAAGATCGCCGGACTAGCGGGGAGGATACGCAGTATTTT.